A selection of T cell receptor beta chains follows, all from one sample in a study of T cells in Graves' hyperthyroidism and ophthalmopathy. A single record per CDR3 protein comes from TCRdb applying MiXCR to the multiplex PCR reads. The repertoire holds about 680,000 distinct CDR3 sequences, with approximately 36% as singletons. The specimen was blood. These receptors originate from a woman aged 40 to 49 with Graves' hyperthyroidism. Both conserved end residues are part of each CDR3. Fields, in order: V gene, D gene, J gene, clone size, CDR3 length, CDR3 DNA, CDR3 protein. D genes are given only for firm matches. Size tells how often a clone was seen (once, few, many) or the class of an expanded clone, and some rows leave it out.

TRBV6-5	-	TRBJ2-2	-	12	TGTGCCAGCAGTTACTCGAGCAGGGGGGGGTTTTTT	CASSYSSRGGFF
TRBV5-1	-	TRBJ2-7	many	14	TGCGCCAGCAGCTTGGCTGGGGCGAACCTCGAGCAGTACTTC	CASSLAGANLEQYF
TRBV6-6	-	TRBJ1-5	many	15	TGTGCCAGCAGTTCGACTGGGGATAGCAATCAGCCCCAGCATTTT	CASSSTGDSNQPQHF
TRBV11-1	-	TRBJ1-1	-	15	TGTGCCAGCAGGGTGGGGAGTCGGGGAGTCACTGAAGCTTTCTTT	CASRVGSRGVTEAFF
TRBV19	-	TRBJ1-5	many	16	TGTGCCAGTAGTATGGGCAGGTTTCATAGCAATCAGCCCCAGCATTTT	CASSMGRFHSNQPQHF
TRBV4-1	TRBD1	TRBJ1-1	few	14	TGCGCCAGCAGCCAAAGACAGGGCGTAACTGAAGCTTTCTTT	CASSQRQGVTEAFF
TRBV7-9	TRBD2	TRBJ2-5	many	17	TGTGCCAGCAGCTCGAGACTAGCGGGAGTAATCCTAGAGACCCAGTACTTC	CASSSRLAGVILETQYF
TRBV4-2	-	TRBJ1-4	-	15	TGTGCCAGCAGCCGTGTCTTAGCAACTAATGAAAAACTGTTTTTT	CASSRVLATNEKLFF
TRBV12-3/TRBV12-4	TRBD2	TRBJ2-5	-	15	TGTGCCAGCAGTTCCCCGAGGGGAGGGCAAGAGACCCAGTACTTC	CASSSPRGGQETQYF
TRBV5-4	TRBD1	TRBJ1-1	-	15	TGTGCCAGCAGCGGAACCGGGACAGGGGGAACTGAAGCTTTCTTT	CASSGTGTGGTEAFF
TRBV12-3/TRBV12-4	TRBD2	TRBJ2-5	many	14	TGTGCCAGCAGTCCGTCGGGGGGAGGAGAGACCCAGTACTTC	CASSPSGGGETQYF
TRBV7-2	TRBD2	TRBJ2-7	many	16	TGTGCCAGCAGCCCGGCGGGACTAGCGGCATCCTACGAGCAGTACTTC	CASSPAGLAASYEQYF
TRBV4-3	TRBD2	TRBJ2-5	-	17	TGCGCCAGCAGCTCGCAAGGACTAGCGGGAGTGGGAGAGACCCAGTACTTC	CASSSQGLAGVGETQYF
TRBV24-1	TRBD1	TRBJ2-3	-	14	TGTGCCACGGGGACAGCCTGGAGAACAGATACGCAGTATTTT	CATGTAWRTDTQYF
TRBV9	-	TRBJ2-3	few	14	TGTGCCAGCAGCGTGACGGGGGAGGCAGATACGCAGTATTTT	CASSVTGEADTQYF
TRBV12-3/TRBV12-4	-	TRBJ1-5	-	16	TGTGCCAGCAAACCGAGGAGGGGCAGTCGCAATCAGCCCCAGCATTTT	CASKPRRGSRNQPQHF
TRBV19	TRBD1	TRBJ1-6	-	15	TGTGCCAGTAGTGCCCGACAGGGAGAGGGGCTCACCCTCCACTTT	CASSARQGEGLTLHF
TRBV7-9	-	TRBJ2-7	few	15	TGTGCCAGCAGCTGGGGTAGGAGGGATCGGCACGAGCAGTACTTC	CASSWGRRDRHEQYF
TRBV20-1	-	TRBJ1-1	few	14	TGCAGTGCTAGAGGAGGGGTAGGGGACACTGAAGCTTTCTTT	CSARGGVGDTEAFF
TRBV2	-	TRBJ2-5	-	13	TGTGCCAGCAGTGCCGGGGAAAAAGAGACCCAGTACTTC	CASSAGEKETQYF
TRBV29-1	TRBD1	TRBJ2-7	-	15	TGCAGCGTGGCCCCCGGGCAGGGGGCTCGGGACGAGCAGTACTTC	CSVAPGQGARDEQYF
TRBV7-9	-	TRBJ1-5	many	15	TGTGCCAGCAGCCCTATGGACGGAGAGAATCAGCCCCAGCATTTT	CASSPMDGENQPQHF
TRBV12-3/TRBV12-4	-	TRBJ2-7	-	12	TGTGCCAGCGGCGGTGGCCACTACGAGCAGTACTTC	CASGGGHYEQYF
TRBV7-2	-	TRBJ1-1	many	15	TGTGCCAGCAGCTTAGATGCAGACTTGAACACTGAAGCTTTCTTT	CASSLDADLNTEAFF
TRBV2	-	TRBJ1-5	-	14	TGTGCCAGCAGGAGATCCTCGGGATTCGAGCCCCAGCATTTT	CASRRSSGFEPQHF
TRBV5-5	-	TRBJ2-1	-	15	TGCGCCAGCAGCTTGGGCGGAGCTCCTAACAATGAGCAGTTCTTC	CASSLGGAPNNEQFF